The 26 T cell receptor beta chains below were found in one sample sequenced in a study of blood T cells in healthy people across ages. Through a sample-barcoded 5' primer and a J-beta primer mix, a second PCR was run for roughly 7 to 11 cycles. MiXCR, applied by TCRdb to the 5' RACE reads, yields one record per CDR3 protein. The repertoire holds 450,000 to 600,000 distinct CDR3 sequences, with about 27% as singletons. The data were also submitted as part of a second study, on T cells of mothers and their children.

Specimen: blood. The receptor source for this set is a boy between 2 and 10 years old in good health.

The sample holds a few counts of this clonotype. The chain is built from TRBV10-3 and TRBJ1-2, with 7 bases aligning to TRBD1. This CDR3 is built from 17 residues. Germline V gene sequence: CDR1 ENHRY, CDR2 SYGVKD. V dropped 0 bases and J dropped 4; count of bases not matched to a gene: 11. This chain's CDR3 is CAISESTGIRLGYGYTF. CDR3 nucleotide sequence: TGTGCCATCAGTGAGTCGACAGGGATTCGTTTAGGCTATGGCTACACCTTC.

The chain has TRBV29-1 and TRBJ2-7, with 12 positions matching TRBD2. The germline V gene encodes CDR1 SQVTM and CDR2 ANQGSEA. This CDR3 is built from 14 residues. The J segment lost 10 bases and the V segment lost 4 bases, leaving 11 bases of the junction unmatched. DNA for the CDR3: TGCAGCGTTGGCCTCACCGGGACTAGCGGGCCCCAGTACTTC. As protein: CSVGLTGTSGPQYF.

This clonotype was recorded a few times. J is TRBJ2-1 and V is TRBV12-3 or TRBV12-4; a possible D gene is TRBD1 (5 bases). This CDR3 has 12 amino acids. The V end was cut by 3 bases, the J end by 10 bases, with 10 bases between. CDR3 protein: CASSFSRGEQFF. The DNA for the CDR3 is TGTGCCAGCAGTTTTTCTAGGGGCGAGCAGTTCTTC.

Only a few counts were recorded for this clonotype. The chain carries TRBV20-1 and TRBJ2-3; no clear D gene. The CDR3 has 12 residues. Trimming stripped 6 bases from V and 0 bases from J, with 7 bases between. Germline V lookup: CDR1 DFQATT, CDR2 SNEGSKA (reference sequence). Here the CDR3 DNA reads TGCAGTGCGCCGGACAGCACAGATACGCAGTATTTT. Translation: CSAPDSTDTQYF.

The rearrangement uses TRBV20-1 and TRBJ2-5; 10 bases are shared with TRBD2. V trimming: 5 bases; J trimming: 5 bases; junction bases outside the gene matches: 14. The CDR3 runs 16 residues. Germline CDR1 is DFQATT and CDR2 is SNEGSKA (reference sequence). DNA of the CDR3: TGCAGTGCTCCAGCGTCCAGCGGGGGGGCATGGGAGACCCAGTACTTC. Its translation: CSAPASSGGAWETQYF.

This chain connects TRBV3-1 to TRBJ2-2, with TRBD2 identical over 13 bases. Germline CDR1 reads LGHDT; CDR2 reads YNNKEL (reference sequence). The CDR3 runs 16 residues. Trimming took 4 bases from V and 6 from J; bases not matched to a gene: 5. The CDR3 DNA reads as TGTGCCAGCAGCCTTCCGGGACTAGCGGGATCCGGGGAGCTGTTTTTT. Residues: CASSLPGLAGSGELFF.

The table lists this clonotype with a few counts. The chain joins TRBV5-5 to TRBJ2-5; perhaps TRBD1 as D (6 bases). V lost 2 bases and J lost 2, with 13 bases in between. Germline V gene data show CDR1 as SGHKS and CDR2 as YYEKEE (reference sequence). There are 15 residues in the CDR3. The CDR3 coding sequence is TGTGCCAGCAGCTTACGACAGGCGACTCAAGAGACCCAGTACTTC. Amino acids: CASSLRQATQETQYF.

J is TRBJ2-1 and V is TRBV9; D remains unclear. Trimming took off 3 bases at V and 6 bases at J, with 7 bases between the two ends. CDR3 length equals 12 residues. Germline V gene lookup returns CDR1 SGDLS and CDR2 YYNGEE. The DNA of the CDR3 is TGTGCCAGCAGCGCCAATAGCAATGAGCAGTTCTTC. Translating gives CASSANSNEQFF.

The J gene is TRBJ2-1, the V gene TRBV5-5, with 9 bases lining up with TRBD2. CDR3 size: 14 residues. Per the germline V gene, CDR1 is SGHKS and CDR2 is YYEKEE (reference sequence). V lost 2 bases and J lost 5; bases outside the gene matches: 2. The CDR3 is CASSFAGGNNEQFF. The CDR3, as DNA: TGTGCCAGCAGCTTTGCGGGGGGGAACAATGAGCAGTTCTTC.

A few counts support this clonotype. DNA of the CDR3: TGTGCCAGCAGTCAAAGGGGACAGGGAAGCTACACCTTC. Protein sequence: CASSQRGQGSYTF. The chain employs TRBV6-5 and TRBJ1-2, with TRBD1 matching over 9 bases. V shed 5 bases and J 9 bases; nucleotides not matched to a gene: 7. Per the germline V gene, CDR1 is MNHEY and CDR2 is SVGAGI. The CDR3 contains 13 residues.

The rearrangement links TRBV11-2 to TRBJ2-5; 12 nucleotides match TRBD2. Losses at the gene ends were 5 bases for V and 0 bases for J; bases not matched to a gene: 10. The CDR3 is 18 amino acids. CDR1 is SGHAT, CDR2 FQNNGV, per germline. CDR3 nucleotide sequence: TGTGCCAGCAGCCCTAGACTAGCGGGAGCCCTGTACCAAGAGACCCAGTACTTC. This encodes CASSPRLAGALYQETQYF.

The chain combines TRBV11-2 with TRBJ2-5; 9 bases are a match to TRBD2. The DNA end is a closer match to TRBJ2-7, so the J assignment may be wrong. This CDR3 has 14 residues. CDR1 is SGHAT and CDR2 is FQNNGV in the germline V gene. This chain's CDR3 is CASSMLAGTYEQYF. As DNA, the CDR3 is TGTGCCAGCAGTATGCTAGCGGGGACCTACGAGCAGTACTTC.

The genes are TRBV12-3 or TRBV12-4 and TRBJ2-7, with a weak D call TRBD1 (6 bases). V gave up 11 bases and J gave up 1 base, with 12 bases separating them. The CDR3 contains 12 residues. In DNA form, the CDR3 reads TGTGCCGGCAACAGGGATTCCTACGAGCAGTACTTC. Translated, it gives CAGNRDSYEQYF.

This clonotype has a handful of counts. The chain joins TRBV3-1 to TRBJ1-1; no reliable D call. Per germline, CDR1 LGHDT and CDR2 YNNKEL (reference sequence). The V end was cut by 3 bases, the J end by 0 bases, with 8 bases between. The CDR3 has 14 amino acids. CDR3 in DNA: TGTGCCAGCAGCCAGGGGTTTGTGAACACTGAAGCTTTCTTT. This encodes CASSQGFVNTEAFF. Together with reference TRBV3-1 and TRBJ1-1, the CDR3 gives the full variable domain: DTAVSQTPKYLVTQMGNDKSIKCEQNLGHDTMYWYKQDSKKFLKIMFSYNNKELIINETVPNRFSPKSPDKAHLNLHINSLELGDSAVYFCASSQGFVNTEAFFGQGTRLTVV.

In this sample, this clonotype turned up a few times. This CDR3 is CSVSTQPGTGVSYEQYF. The CDR3 DNA is TGCAGCGTTTCCACTCAGCCCGGGACAGGGGTCTCCTACGAGCAGTACTTC. The V call is TRBV29-1, the J call TRBJ2-7; 10 bases fit TRBD1. The CDR3 loop spans 17 amino acids. Germline V gene data show CDR1 as SQVTM and CDR2 as ANQGSEA. With 5 bases clipped from V and 0 bases from J, the junction kept 13 bases outside the gene matches.

This clonotype has only a few counts. The V call is TRBV29-1, the J call TRBJ2-1, with D hard to call. This CDR3 comprises 13 residues. CDR1 and CDR2 (germline): SQVTM, ANQGSEA. V was clipped by 4 bases and J by 5 bases, with 12 bases between them. The CDR3 sequence is CSVGQLLNNEQFF. The DNA of the CDR3 is TGCAGCGTTGGCCAGCTCCTCAACAATGAGCAGTTCTTC.

This clonotype came up a few times. This chain links TRBV12-3 or TRBV12-4 with TRBJ2-7; no firm D call. V was clipped by 8 bases and J by 0 bases, with 14 bases between them. The CDR3 length is 14 residues. The CDR3 is CASASTVSSYEQYF. DNA for the CDR3: TGTGCCAGCGCCTCCACAGTAAGCTCCTACGAGCAGTACTTC.

The table lists this clonotype with a few counts. The chain employs TRBV6-1 and TRBJ2-2, with 10 bases identical to TRBD1. CDR1 is MNHNS and CDR2 is SASEGT in the germline V gene. CDR3 size: 15 residues. Trimming took 4 bases from V and 4 from J; bases not matched to a gene: 3. In nucleotides, the CDR3 is TGTGCCAGCAGTGGGTGGACAGGGGGCACCGGGGAGCTGTTTTTT. Its protein is CASSGWTGGTGELFF.

The rearrangement joins TRBV7-6 to TRBJ2-7; D may be TRBD1 (7 bases). This CDR3 comprises 17 residues. Looked up from germline, CDR1 is SGHVS and CDR2 is FNYEAQ. Trimming pared 1 base from V and 1 base from J, leaving 17 bases between. CDR3 in amino acids: CASSLGGGQEHSYEQYF. The CDR3 DNA reads as TGTGCCAGCAGCTTAGGGGGAGGACAGGAACATTCCTACGAGCAGTACTTC. Variable domain in full (rest from reference TRBV7-6 and TRBJ2-7): GAGVSQSPRYKVTKRGQDVALRCDPISGHVSLYWYRQALGQGPEFLTYFNYEAQQDKSGLPNDRFSAERPEGSISTLTIQRTEQRDSAMYRCASSLGGGQEHSYEQYFGPGTRLTVT.

This clonotype has just a few counts. V usage is TRBV6-1 and J usage is TRBJ2-3, with D perhaps matching TRBD1 or TRBD2 (5 bases each). Trimming cost V 6 bases and J 1 base, with 23 bases left between them. The CDR3 length is 18 residues. The V gene's germline CDR1 is MNHNS and CDR2 SASEGT. This chain's CDR3 is CASRRIGPGGSGTDTQYF. As DNA, the CDR3 is TGTGCCAGCAGGCGTATAGGGCCTGGGGGTAGCGGCACAGATACGCAGTATTTT.

In its sample, this clonotype was seen a few times. CDR3 loop: CSVEGEYEQYF. CDR3 bases: TGCAGTGTCGAGGGAGAGTACGAGCAGTACTTC. The chain joins TRBV20-1 to TRBJ2-7; perhaps TRBD2 as D (5 bases). Per the germline V gene, CDR1 is DFQATT and CDR2 is SNEGSKA (reference sequence). This CDR3 region has 11 residues. V dropped 7 bases and J dropped 4 bases, with 11 bases sitting between them.

The V and J genes are TRBV7-8 and TRBJ2-5, with a possible D match to TRBD2 (5 bases). The tail of the sequence fits TRBJ2-1 better, so the J call may be wrong. CDR1 SGHVS and CDR2 FQNEAQ come from the germline V gene. This CDR3 is 15 amino acids long. This CDR3 is CASSLRAVLRDEQFF. In DNA form, the CDR3 reads TGTGCCAGCAGCTTAAGGGCCGTCTTGAGGGATGAGCAGTTCTTC.

The rearrangement joins TRBV6-6 to TRBJ2-1; 9 bases map to TRBD2. The J call may be incorrect, as the DNA end agrees better with TRBJ2-7. Germline lookup yields CDR1 MNHNY and CDR2 SVGAGI (reference sequence). The CDR3 is 16 residues long. As DNA, the CDR3 is TGTGCCAGCAGTTACTCCGTTACCGGGACTAGCCGTGGGCAGTACTTC. Amino acid sequence: CASSYSVTGTSRGQYF.

This chain uses TRBV7-9 with TRBJ2-5, with D possibly matching TRBD1 (6 bases). The CDR3 totals 17 residues. Germline CDR1 is SEHNR and CDR2 is FQNEAQ (reference sequence). V lost 5 bases and J lost 5, with 24 bases in between. The DNA of the CDR3 is TGTGCCAGCAGCCTCCTCCCGGGACACCCCCTGATGGAGACCCAGTACTTC. Amino acids: CASSLLPGHPLMETQYF.

J is TRBJ2-5 and V is TRBV4-1, with D possibly being TRBD2 (5 bases). Near its end, the DNA agrees better with TRBJ2-7, so the J call may be wrong. Germline V CDR1 and CDR2: MGHRA, YSYEKL. This CDR3 region has 15 residues. CDR3 in amino acids: CASSQDRGQFGEQYF. In DNA, the CDR3 is TGCGCCAGCAGCCAAGATCGAGGGCAGTTCGGCGAGCAGTACTTC.

The rearrangement uses TRBV7-9 and TRBJ2-5; D is uncertain. The V end was cut by 4 bases, the J end by 4 bases, with 16 bases between. The CDR3 is made up of 15 amino acids. Germline values: CDR1 SEHNR, CDR2 FQNEAQ (reference sequence). The CDR3 region is CASSSMVGPVETQYF. The CDR3 coding sequence is TGTGCCAGCAGCTCGATGGTCGGGCCTGTAGAGACCCAGTACTTC.